This T cell receptor (beta chain) was recorded in a study of cytomegalovirus exposure and HLA in healthy donors. Primers: 60 Vbeta forward and 13 Jbeta reverse. Clones were sequenced by immunoSEQ multiplex PCR, and TCRdb holds only the in-frame ones, with some missing. The table shows 150,000 to 200,000 clones, with 75% to 90% occurring only once. This clone has just one count. Germline CDR1 LGHNA, CDR2 YNFKEQ. The CDR3 consists of 18 residues. J lost 1 base, V lost 6 bases, and 9 bases had no gene match. The sequence was collected from a male donor in good health and CMV-seropositive. The sample consisted of PBMCs. This rearrangement joins TRBV4-2 to TRBJ2-3, with TRBD2 identical over 14 bases. CDR3 DNA: TGTGCCAGCAGTCCGGGACTAGCGGGAGTGGGGGGCACAGATACGCAGTATTTT. The encoded protein is CASSPGLAGVGGTDTQYF.